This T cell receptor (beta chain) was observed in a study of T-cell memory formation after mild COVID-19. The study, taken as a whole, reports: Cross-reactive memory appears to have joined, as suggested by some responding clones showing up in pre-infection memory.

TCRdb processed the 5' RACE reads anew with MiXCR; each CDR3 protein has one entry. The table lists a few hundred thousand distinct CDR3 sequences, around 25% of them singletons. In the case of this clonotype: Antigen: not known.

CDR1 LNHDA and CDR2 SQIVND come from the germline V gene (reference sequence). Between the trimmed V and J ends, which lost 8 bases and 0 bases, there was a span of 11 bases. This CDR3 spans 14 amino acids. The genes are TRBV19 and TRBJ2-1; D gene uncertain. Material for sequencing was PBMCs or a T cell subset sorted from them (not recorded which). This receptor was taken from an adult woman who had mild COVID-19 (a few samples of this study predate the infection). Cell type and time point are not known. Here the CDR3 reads CASRVGSSYNEQFF. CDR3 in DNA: TGTGCCAGTCGGGTCGGCAGCTCCTACAATGAGCAGTTCTTC.